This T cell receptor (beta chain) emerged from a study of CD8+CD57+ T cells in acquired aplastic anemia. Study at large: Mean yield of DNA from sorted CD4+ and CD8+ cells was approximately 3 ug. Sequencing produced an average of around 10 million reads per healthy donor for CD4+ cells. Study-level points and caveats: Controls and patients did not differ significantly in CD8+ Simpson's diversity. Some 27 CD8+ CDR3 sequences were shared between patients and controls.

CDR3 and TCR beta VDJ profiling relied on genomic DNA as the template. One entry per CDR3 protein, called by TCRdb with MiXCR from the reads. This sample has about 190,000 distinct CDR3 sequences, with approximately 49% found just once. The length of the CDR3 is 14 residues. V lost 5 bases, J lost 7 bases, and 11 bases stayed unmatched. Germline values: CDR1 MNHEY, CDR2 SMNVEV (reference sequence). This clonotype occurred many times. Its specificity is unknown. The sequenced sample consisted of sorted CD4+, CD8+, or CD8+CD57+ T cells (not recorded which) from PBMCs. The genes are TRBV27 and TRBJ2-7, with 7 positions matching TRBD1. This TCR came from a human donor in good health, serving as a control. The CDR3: CASSRPDRVEEQYF. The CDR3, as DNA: TGTGCCAGCAGTCGTCCTGACAGGGTAGAAGAGCAGTACTTC.